In its sample, the clone carrying this TCR beta chain was seen many times. The entry originates in a study of regulatory T cells in long-lasting Graves disease. Time point: newly diagnosed GD, antithyroid drugs for less than 3 months. TCR sequences were obtained from RNA taken from PBMCs. The CDR3 has 11 amino acids. Germline CDR1 is MNHNS and CDR2 is SASEGT. Trimming shortened V by 6 bases and J by 3 bases, and 5 bases separated the two germline ends. For TCR beta, libraries came from iRepertoire HTBI primers and Arm-PCR of CDR3 regions. Using its own MiXCR run on the multiplex PCR reads, TCRdb lists one record per CDR3 protein. Of hundreds of thousands of distinct CDR3 sequences listed, around 16% were seen once; the top ten hold 12%. A further study also used this sample, focusing on T cells in Graves' hyperthyroidism and ophthalmopathy.

This chain uses TRBV6-1 with TRBJ1-2; D not certain. The sequence derives from a man younger than 35 with Graves disease. Specimen: peripheral blood mononuclear cells (PBMCs), collected at new diagnosis, from a patient treated with antithyroid drugs. CDR3 nucleotide sequence: TGTGCCAGCAGCGGGGACTATGGCTACACCTTC. It specifies CASSGDYGYTF.